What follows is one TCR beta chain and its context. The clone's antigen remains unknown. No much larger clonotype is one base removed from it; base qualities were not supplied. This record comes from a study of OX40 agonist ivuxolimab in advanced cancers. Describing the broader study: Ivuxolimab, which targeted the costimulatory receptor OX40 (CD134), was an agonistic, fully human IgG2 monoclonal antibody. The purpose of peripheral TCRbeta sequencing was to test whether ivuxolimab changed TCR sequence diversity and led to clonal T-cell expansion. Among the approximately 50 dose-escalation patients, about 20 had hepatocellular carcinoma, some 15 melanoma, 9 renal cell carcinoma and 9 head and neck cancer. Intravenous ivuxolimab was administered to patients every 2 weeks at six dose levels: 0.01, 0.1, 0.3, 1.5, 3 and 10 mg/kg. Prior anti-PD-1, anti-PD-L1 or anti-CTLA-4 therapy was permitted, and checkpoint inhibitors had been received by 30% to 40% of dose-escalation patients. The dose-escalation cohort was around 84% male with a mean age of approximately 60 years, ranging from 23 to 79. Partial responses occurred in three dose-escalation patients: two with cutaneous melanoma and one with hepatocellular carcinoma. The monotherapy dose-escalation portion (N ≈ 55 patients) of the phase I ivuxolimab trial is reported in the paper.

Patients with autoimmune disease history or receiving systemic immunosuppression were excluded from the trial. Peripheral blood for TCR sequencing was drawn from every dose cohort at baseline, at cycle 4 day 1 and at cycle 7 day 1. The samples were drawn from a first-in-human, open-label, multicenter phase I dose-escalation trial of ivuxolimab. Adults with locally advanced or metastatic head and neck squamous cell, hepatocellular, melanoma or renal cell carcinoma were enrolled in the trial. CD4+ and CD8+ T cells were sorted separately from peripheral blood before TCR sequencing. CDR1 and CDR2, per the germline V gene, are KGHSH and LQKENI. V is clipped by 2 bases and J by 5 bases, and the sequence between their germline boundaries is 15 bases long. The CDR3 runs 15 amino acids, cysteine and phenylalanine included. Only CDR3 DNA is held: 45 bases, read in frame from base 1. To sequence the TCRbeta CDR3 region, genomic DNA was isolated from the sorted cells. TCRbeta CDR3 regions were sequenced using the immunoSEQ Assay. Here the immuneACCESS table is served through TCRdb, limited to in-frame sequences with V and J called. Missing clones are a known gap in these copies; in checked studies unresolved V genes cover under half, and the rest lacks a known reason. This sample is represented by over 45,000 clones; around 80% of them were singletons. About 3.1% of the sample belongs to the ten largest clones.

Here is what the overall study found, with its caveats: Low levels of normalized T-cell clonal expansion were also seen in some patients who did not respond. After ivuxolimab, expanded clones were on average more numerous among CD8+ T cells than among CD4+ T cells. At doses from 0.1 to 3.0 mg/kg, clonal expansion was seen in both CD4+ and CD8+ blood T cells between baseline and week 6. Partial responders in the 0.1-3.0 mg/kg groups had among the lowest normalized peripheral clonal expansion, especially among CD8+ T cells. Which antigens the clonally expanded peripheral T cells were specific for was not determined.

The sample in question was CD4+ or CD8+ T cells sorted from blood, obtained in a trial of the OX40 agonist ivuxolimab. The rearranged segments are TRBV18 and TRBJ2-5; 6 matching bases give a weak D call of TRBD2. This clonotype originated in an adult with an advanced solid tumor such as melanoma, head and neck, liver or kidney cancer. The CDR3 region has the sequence CASSPIIGGWETQYF. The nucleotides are TGTGCCAGCTCACCAATTATCGGGGGATGGGAGACCCAGTACTTC. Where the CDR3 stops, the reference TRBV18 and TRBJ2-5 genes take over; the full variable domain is NAGVMQNPRHLVRRRGQEARLRCSPMKGHSHVYWYRQLPEEGLKFMVYLQKENIIDESGMPKERFSAEFPKEGPSILRIQQVVRGDSAAYFCASSPIIGGWETQYFGPGTRLLVL.